A single sample gave rise to the 5 T cell receptor beta chains below, sequenced in a study of CD8 T cells in Susac syndrome. Random hexamers were used to reverse transcribe an amount of roughly 0.5 to 1 ug RNA. Each CDR3 protein is one row after TCRdb ran MiXCR on the immunoSEQ multiplex PCR reads. The sample consists of tens of thousands of distinct CDR3 sequences, 75% to 95% of them appearing once. Source material: CD8+ T cells from PBMCs. Receptors were obtained from a human donor with multiple sclerosis.

The gene calls are TRBV20-1 and TRBJ2-3; D gene ambiguous. The V and J ends lost 3 bases and 4 bases respectively, with 2 bases between them. The CDR3 consists of 10 residues. Germline lookup yields CDR1 DFQATT and CDR2 SNEGSKA (reference sequence). The CDR3 sequence is CSARADTQYF. DNA for the CDR3: TGCAGTGCTAGGGCAGATACGCAGTATTTT.

The genes are TRBV18 and TRBJ1-5, with D possibly being TRBD1 (5 bases). The length of the CDR3 is 14 residues. V was pared by 5 bases and J by 9 bases, with 17 bases between. The V gene's germline CDR1 is KGHSH and CDR2 LQKENI. Written as DNA, the CDR3 is TGTGCCAGCTCATTGGACGGGGCGGGCCGGCCCCAGCATTTT. Its translation is CASSLDGAGRPQHF.

The chain joins TRBV15 to TRBJ2-3; 15 positions match TRBD2. V gave up 0 bases and J gave up 3 bases; unmatched junction bases: 13. CDR3 size: 21 residues. Germline lookup yields CDR1 LNHNV and CDR2 YYDKDF (reference sequence). The DNA for the CDR3 is TGTGCCACCAGCAGAGATTTTCGTTTCGGACTAGCGGGGGGGCTAACAGATACGCAGTATTTT. Its protein is CATSRDFRFGLAGGLTDTQYF.

This clonotype was picked up a small number of times. The chain recombines TRBV7-9 with TRBJ2-7, with a weak D call TRBD1 (6 bases). CDR3 length equals 12 residues. V gave up 5 bases and J gave up 5 bases, with 10 bases separating them. Germline V gene lookup returns CDR1 SEHNR and CDR2 FQNEAQ (reference sequence). CDR3 loop: CASSPGADEQYF. The CDR3 nucleotides are TGTGCCAGCAGCCCAGGGGCGGACGAGCAGTACTTC.

The V gene is TRBV7-2, the J gene TRBJ2-7; perhaps TRBD2 as D (6 bases). Trimming took 1 base from V and 6 from J, leaving 19 bases between them. Germline CDR1 is SGHTA and CDR2 is FQGNSA. The CDR3 is 16 amino acids. CDR3 sequence: CASSLGWDAAGFEQYF. CDR3 sequence (DNA): TGTGCCAGCAGCTTAGGGTGGGACGCCGCGGGATTCGAGCAGTACTTC.